This T cell receptor (beta chain) comes out of a study of blood T cell repertoires in COVID-19. Across the study: For recovered donors of Cohort 3, there were two negative PCRs, clearance, or symptom resolution. From T cells, B-cell-depleted T cells, or PBMCs came the material, which was cDNA or gDNA.

Original processing notes: Using reference gene primer amplification, nucleated cell counts were estimated. The method was immunoSEQ multiplex PCR; TCRdb's version includes in-frame clones alone and lacks a portion of them. V and J calls and clone size are given by that table; D and trimming were obtained from the DNA. The sample consists of 200,000 to 250,000 clones, approximately 87% of them appearing once. The CDR3 totals 12 residues. V lost 6 bases to trimming and J lost 7 bases; unmatched junction nucleotides: 5. V gene TRBV12-3 or TRBV12-4 combines with J gene TRBJ1-1; 7 nucleotides align to TRBD1. Sequenced material: PBMCs or T cells enriched from blood (not recorded which). The TCR originated in a woman between 45 and 60 years old in a cohort exposed to, infected with or recovered from COVID-19 (not recorded which). CDR3 sequence reads: CASRGQIFEAFF. CDR3 DNA: TGTGCCAGCAGGGGACAGATTTTTGAAGCTTTCTTT.